This T cell receptor beta chain was captured in a study of tumour-infiltrating T cells in Burkitt lymphoma. Overall study: The Burkitt lymphoma cohort spanned all epidemiological subtypes. Repertoire clonality predicted overall and progression-free survival.

General study results and limits: Many Burkitt lymphoma patients shared several public clonotypes.

Measured with immunoSEQ multiplex PCR; TCRdb has only the in-frame clones, and not every one. The sample has almost 3,000 clones; approximately 14% are singletons. Trimming took 4 bases from V and 3 from J; bases not matched to a gene: 8. The CDR3 is made up of 15 amino acids. Germline CDR1 reads SEHNR; CDR2 reads FQNEAQ (reference sequence). Only a few counts were recorded for this clone. The antigen remains undetermined. Specimen: tumor tissue. This clonotype originated in a human donor with Burkitt lymphoma. The chain carries TRBV7-9 and TRBJ2-7, with 8 bases matching TRBD1. CDR3 nucleotide sequence: TGTGCCAGCAGCTCCCCGACAGGGGCGAGCTACGAGCAGTACTTC. It yields the protein CASSSPTGASYEQYF.